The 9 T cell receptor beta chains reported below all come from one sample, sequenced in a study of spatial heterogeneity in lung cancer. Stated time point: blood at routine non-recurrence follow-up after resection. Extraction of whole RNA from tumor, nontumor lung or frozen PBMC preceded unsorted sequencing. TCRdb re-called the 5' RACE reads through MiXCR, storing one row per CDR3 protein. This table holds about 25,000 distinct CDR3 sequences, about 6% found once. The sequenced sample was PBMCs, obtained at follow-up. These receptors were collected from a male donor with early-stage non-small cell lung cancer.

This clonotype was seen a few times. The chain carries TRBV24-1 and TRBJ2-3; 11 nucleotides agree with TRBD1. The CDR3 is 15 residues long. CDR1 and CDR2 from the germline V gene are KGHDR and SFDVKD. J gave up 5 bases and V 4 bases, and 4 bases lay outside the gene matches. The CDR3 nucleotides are TGTGCCACCAGTGAGGACAGGGGGCAAGGAGATACGCAGTATTTT. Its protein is CATSEDRGQGDTQYF.

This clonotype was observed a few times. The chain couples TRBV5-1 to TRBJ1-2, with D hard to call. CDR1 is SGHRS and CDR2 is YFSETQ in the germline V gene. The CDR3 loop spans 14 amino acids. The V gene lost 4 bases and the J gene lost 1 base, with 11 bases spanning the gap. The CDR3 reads CASSDTAINYGYTF. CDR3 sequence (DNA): TGCGCCAGCAGCGATACCGCGATTAACTATGGCTACACCTTC.

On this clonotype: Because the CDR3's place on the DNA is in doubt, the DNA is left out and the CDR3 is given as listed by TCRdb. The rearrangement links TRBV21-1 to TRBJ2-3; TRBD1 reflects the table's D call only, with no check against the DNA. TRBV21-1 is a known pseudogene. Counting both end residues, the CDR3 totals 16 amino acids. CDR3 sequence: CASSKRFGQGANTQYF.

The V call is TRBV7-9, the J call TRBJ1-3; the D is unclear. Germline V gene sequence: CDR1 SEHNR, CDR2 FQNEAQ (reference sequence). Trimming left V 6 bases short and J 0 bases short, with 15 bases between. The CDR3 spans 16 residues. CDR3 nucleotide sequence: TGTGCCAGCAGGCCTCCGGGCCCTCTCTCTGGAAACACCATATATTTT. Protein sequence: CASRPPGPLSGNTIYF.

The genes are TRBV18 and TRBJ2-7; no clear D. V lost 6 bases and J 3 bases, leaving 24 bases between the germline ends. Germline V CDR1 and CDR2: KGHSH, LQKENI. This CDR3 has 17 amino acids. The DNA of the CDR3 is TGTGCCAGCTCCCCTGGGCAGAACCCCTCTAGTGGCTACGAGCAGTACGTC. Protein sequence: CASSPGQNPSSGYEQYV.

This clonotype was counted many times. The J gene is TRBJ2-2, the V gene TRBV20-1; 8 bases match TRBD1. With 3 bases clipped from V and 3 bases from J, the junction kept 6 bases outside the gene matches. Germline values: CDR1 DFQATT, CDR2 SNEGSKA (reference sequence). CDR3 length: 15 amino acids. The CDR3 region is CSARGTGGYTGELFF. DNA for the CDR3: TGCAGTGCTAGGGGGACAGGCGGGTACACCGGGGAGCTGTTTTTT.

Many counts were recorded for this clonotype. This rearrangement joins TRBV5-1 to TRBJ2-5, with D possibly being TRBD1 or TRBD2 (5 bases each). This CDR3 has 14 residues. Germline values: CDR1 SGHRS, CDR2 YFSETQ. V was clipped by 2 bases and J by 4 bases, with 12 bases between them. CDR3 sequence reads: CASSFPGTGETQYF. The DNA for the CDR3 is TGCGCCAGCAGCTTCCCCGGGACCGGAGAGACCCAGTACTTC.

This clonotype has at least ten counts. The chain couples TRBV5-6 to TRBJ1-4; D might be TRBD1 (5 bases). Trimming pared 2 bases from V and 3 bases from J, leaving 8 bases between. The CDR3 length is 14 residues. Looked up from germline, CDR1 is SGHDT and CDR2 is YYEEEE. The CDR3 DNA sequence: TGTGCCAGCAGCTTCAGGGTCCCTAATGAAAAACTGTTTTTT. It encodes CASSFRVPNEKLFF.

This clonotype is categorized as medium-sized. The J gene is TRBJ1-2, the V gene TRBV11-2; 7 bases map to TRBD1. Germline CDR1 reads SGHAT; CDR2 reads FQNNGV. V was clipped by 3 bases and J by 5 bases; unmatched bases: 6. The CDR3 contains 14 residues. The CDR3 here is CASSLIGTAYGYTF. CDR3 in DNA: TGTGCCAGCAGCTTGATAGGGACAGCTTATGGCTACACCTTC. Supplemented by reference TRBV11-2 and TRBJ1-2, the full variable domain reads EAGVAQSPRYKIIEKRQSVAFWCNPISGHATLYWYQQILGQGPKLLIQFQNNGVVDDSQLPKDRFSAERLKGVDSTLKIQPAKLEDSAVYLCASSLIGTAYGYTFGSGTRLTVV.